Here is one T cell receptor beta chain with its context. Its cognate antigen has yet to be identified. No base-level quality is on record; no much larger clone is a single base apart. TCRbeta CDR3 regions were amplified from genomic DNA using the immunoSEQ Assay, a bias-controlled multiplex PCR. Per the original workflow: Within the assay, amplification of reference gene primers was used to estimate how many nucleated cells each sample contained. Sequence reads were collapsed and filtered to measure the absolute abundance of every unique TCRbeta CDR3 rearrangement. For each sample, productive Simpson clonality was calculated as the square root of Simpson's diversity index across productive rearrangements. This is the immuneACCESS table as TCRdb keeps it, with only in-frame sequences that have V and J called. A part of the clones is gone; compared with another copy, unresolved V genes explain less than half, and the rest is unexplained. V, J and clone size reflect that table, while D and trimming were determined from the DNA. The sample records tens of thousands of clones, around nine tenths of which are singletons. 1.3% of the sample is in the top ten clones.

Whole blood was collected in K2EDTA tubes by collaborating institutions according to the institutions' own protocols. Collaborator samples were shipped for TCRbeta analysis as frozen whole blood, isolated PBMCs, or DNA extracted from either sample type. These data originate in a study of blood T cell repertoires in COVID-19 (dated by TCRdb to 2020 to 2021). Broadly, across the study: Samples from collaborators originated in the United States, Italy and Spain and spanned both the acute and convalescent phases of COVID-19. HLA class I and class II types, where available, came from metadata supplied by the sample provider rather than from assay-based typing. The dataset comprised deeply sampled blood TCRbeta repertoires from subjects exposed to, actively infected with, or recovered from COVID-19. The prospective study material was composed of cDNA or gDNA derived from T cells, B-cell-depleted T cells, or PBMCs. A freely available public database, intended as a resource for researchers studying the immune response to SARS-CoV-2, is where the repertoires were released. A de-identified subject ID, COVID-19 status, age in years and sex were almost always included in the sample metadata. Samples came from the ongoing ImmuneRACE study (first 160 participants) plus 1,254 subjects from 6 global collaborators.

Results the study describes overall, beyond this receptor: The amount of clinical and demographic metadata varied by source and participant and was provided uncurated.

Input material: peripheral blood. The source of this sequence is a man between 60 and 75 years old with acute or convalescent COVID-19.

The CDR3 protein sequence reads: CASKPGQGTEAFF. The DNA is as follows: TGTGCCAGCAAACCGGGACAGGGCACTGAAGCTTTCTTT. The V and J genes are TRBV9 and TRBJ1-1; 9 central bases correspond to TRBD1. According to the germline V gene, CDR1 reads SGDLS and CDR2 reads YYNGEE. The CDR3 goes from the cysteine to the phenylalanine over 13 residues. Only CDR3 DNA is held: 39 bases, read in frame from base 1. Trimming removed 6 bases from V and 4 bases from J; the gene matches leave 4 bases unexplained.